The following is a T cell receptor beta chain sequence with its context. These data belong to a study of blood T cell repertoires in COVID-19. Looking at the study overall: The United States, Italy and Spain were the sources of the acute and convalescent COVID-19 samples. PBMCs, B-cell-depleted T cells, or T cells were the source of the cDNA or gDNA that made up the material.

Donors were grouped by their self-reported clinical history. Germline trimming cut 4 bases from V and 4 bases from J; bases unmatched to any gene: 7. Germline lookup yields CDR1 MNHEY and CDR2 SVGEGT. This CDR3 spans 16 amino acids. The data were produced by immunoSEQ multiplex PCR, yet TCRdb's version contains in-frame clones alone and is incomplete. Of roughly 150,000 clones in the sample, approximately 88% were seen once. The chain is built from TRBV6-2 or TRBV6-3 and TRBJ2-1; TRBD2 aligns across 10 bases. The receptor's source is a man aged 65 to 85 who had been exposed to COVID-19. Sequenced: PBMCs or T cells enriched from blood (not recorded which). This chain's CDR3 is CASSSPLAGVYNEQFF. The CDR3 bases are TGTGCCAGCAGTTCCCCCCTAGCGGGGGTATACAATGAGCAGTTCTTC.